Listed below are T cell receptor beta chains from one sample, sequenced in a study of T cell changes during pregnancy in multiple sclerosis. Clones were read by immunoSEQ multiplex PCR, and TCRdb kept only the in-frame ones, dropping some. Seen here are about 60,000 clones, 91% observed once, and the top ten hold around 0.5%. Material: CD4+ T cells from peripheral blood mononuclear cells, obtained after pregnancy. The receptor source for this set is a female donor in good health, enrolled as a control in a pregnancy study. Both conserved end residues are part of each CDR3. A D gene is named only where the DNA matches it firmly. Clone size is not always given. Where it is, it says once, few, many or a class for expanded clones.

TRBJ1-3 | TRBV9 | - | - | TGTGCCAGCAGTGACAGAAGCGGAAACACCATATATTTT | CASSDRSGNTIYF
TRBJ2-5 | TRBV2 | - | - | TGTGCCAGCAGTGAAAGGAATCAGGGGTCGGAGACCCAGTACTTC | CASSERNQGSETQYF
TRBJ1-1 | TRBV5-6 | TRBD1 | - | TGTGCCAGCAGCTTAGGCTTCGGATTCAGGGGGCGCGATACTGAAGCTTTCTTT | CASSLGFGFRGRDTEAFF
TRBJ2-1 | TRBV7-2 | TRBD2 | - | TGTGCCAGCAGCAAAGCGGGGGTAGTCAATGAGCAGTTCTTC | CASSKAGVVNEQFF
TRBJ1-1 | TRBV5-4 | - | - | TGTGCCAGCAGCTTGGACCCCAGGGGGAACACTGAAGCTTTCTTT | CASSLDPRGNTEAFF
TRBJ1-4 | TRBV6-5 | TRBD1 | - | TGTGCCAGCAGTAATAGACAGGGCCGAAATGAAAAACTGTTTTTT | CASSNRQGRNEKLFF
TRBJ1-1 | TRBV30 | - | - | TGTGCCTGGAGTGTAGGCCGAGGGGGATTAGGTGAAGCTTTCTTT | CAWSVGRGGLGEAFF
TRBJ2-2 | TRBV4-1 | TRBD1 | - | TGCGCCAGCAGCCAATGGACAGGGGTGAACACCGGGGAGCTGTTTTTT | CASSQWTGVNTGELFF
TRBJ2-7 | TRBV30 | - | - | TGTGCCTGGAAACCTCTAGAGACTACCTACGAGCAGTACTTC | CAWKPLETTYEQYF
TRBJ1-2 | TRBV11-2 | - | - | TGTGCCAGCAGCTTAATGACAGGATCCTACACCTTC | CASSLMTGSYTF
TRBJ2-2 | TRBV11-1 | - | - | TGTGCCAGCAGATCACAGGGTGCCGGGGAGCTGTTTTTT | CASRSQGAGELFF
TRBJ1-3 | TRBV29-1 | - | - | TGCAGCGTTACCCCCGGGGGAGGAAACACCATATATTTT | CSVTPGGGNTIYF
TRBJ1-1 | TRBV5-4 | TRBD1 | - | TGTGCCAGCAGCTTCACAGGGGGTTCTGAAGCTTTCTTT | CASSFTGGSEAFF
TRBJ1-3 | TRBV5-6 | TRBD1 | - | TGTGCCAGCAGGCCGGGGACAGGGGGACTCCCCATATATTTT | CASRPGTGGLPIYF
TRBJ1-2 | TRBV7-2 | - | - | TGTGCCAGCAGCTTATATGGGCAGGGCGGCTACACCTTC | CASSLYGQGGYTF
TRBJ2-2 | TRBV14 | TRBD1 | - | TGTGCCAGCAGCCCTGACAGGGTACGTTCCGGGGAGCTGTTTTTT | CASSPDRVRSGELFF
TRBJ1-1 | TRBV9 | TRBD1 | - | TGTGCCAGCAGCCCCCGAGGGACAGGGGTTGGCACTGAAGCTTTCTTT | CASSPRGTGVGTEAFF
TRBJ2-1 | TRBV7-2 | - | - | TGTGCCAGCAGTTTGACTGCAGCTCCCTACAATGAGCAGTTCTTC | CASSLTAAPYNEQFF
TRBJ1-2 | TRBV5-1 | TRBD1 | - | TGCGCCAGCAGCCCGGACAGGGTGGGTGGCTACACCTTC | CASSPDRVGGYTF
TRBJ1-1 | TRBV19 | TRBD1 | - | TGTGCCAGTAGTATAATTAGGGACAGGAACACTGAAGCTTTCTTT | CASSIIRDRNTEAFF
TRBJ2-5 | TRBV6-5 | - | - | TGTGCCAGCAGTTACTCGAGGGGGTTCGGTGAGACCCAGTACTTC | CASSYSRGFGETQYF
TRBJ1-6 | TRBV4-3 | - | - | TGCGCCAGCAGCCAAGCTATTATCCTGAGCTCCTATAATTCACCCCTCCACTTT | CASSQAIILSSYNSPLHF
TRBJ1-6 | TRBV9 | - | - | TGTGCCAGCAGCGTAGATTTGTCGGGAGGGTTTCACCTCCACTTT | CASSVDLSGGFHLHF
TRBJ1-6 | TRBV9 | TRBD1 | - | TGTGCCAGCAGCGTAGATTTTCGGGACAGGGATTCACCCCTCCACTTT | CASSVDFRDRDSPLHF
TRBJ1-4 | TRBV6-6 | - | - | TGTGCCAGCAGTTACGAGGGGGATGGTGAAAAACTGTTTTTT | CASSYEGDGEKLFF
TRBJ2-7 | TRBV2 | - | - | TGTGCCAGCAGTTGGAGACAGAAATACGAGCAGTACTTC | CASSWRQKYEQYF
TRBJ2-7 | TRBV19 | - | - | TGTGCCAGTAGAGCGACGGCTAGTAGCCACGAGCAGTACTTC | CASRATASSHEQYF
TRBJ1-2 | TRBV6-5 | - | - | TGTGCCAGCAGCCCCCACCCGGGGGACGGTGGCTACACCTTC | CASSPHPGDGGYTF
TRBJ1-2 | TRBV5-1 | TRBD1 | once | TGCGCCAGCAGCCAGGACAGGGAGGGCTACACCTTC | CASSQDREGYTF
TRBJ1-6 | TRBV7-3 | - | once | TGTGCCAGCAGCTTAGTTCCGGGGACACCCCTCCACTTT | CASSLVPGTPLHF
TRBJ1-3 | TRBV7-8 | - | - | TGTGCCAGCAGCTCAGATTCTGGAAACACCATATATTTT | CASSSDSGNTIYF
TRBJ1-5 | TRBV15 | - | - | TGTGCCACCAGCACAGACCTCAGACAGAACAATCAGCCCCAGCATTTT | CATSTDLRQNNQPQHF
TRBJ2-3 | TRBV4-3 | - | - | TGCGCCAGCAGCCAAGATATGAGAACAGATACGCAGTATTTT | CASSQDMRTDTQYF
TRBJ2-7 | TRBV7-9 | TRBD2 | few | TGTGCCAGCAGCTCCCGACTAGCGGGGGGTAGCGAGCAGTACTTC | CASSSRLAGGSEQYF
TRBJ2-1 | TRBV11-1 | TRBD1 | - | TGTGCCAGCAGGTTGACAGGGGACCCCTACAATGAGCAGTTCTTC | CASRLTGDPYNEQFF
TRBJ1-1 | TRBV29-1 | - | - | TGCAGCGTTCAACCCGGACAGTCGAACACTGAAGCTTTCTTT | CSVQPGQSNTEAFF
TRBJ2-6 | TRBV5-6 | - | - | TGTGCCAGCAGCTTAGACCCGGGGGCTGGGGCCAACGTCCTGACTTTC | CASSLDPGAGANVLTF
TRBJ1-1 | TRBV7-3 | TRBD1 | - | TGTGCCAGCAGCAGGGACAGGGGGAGTGAAGCTTTCTTT | CASSRDRGSEAFF
TRBJ1-3 | TRBV11-1 | - | - | TGTGCCAGCAGCCGAAGGATTTTTTCAGGGTCTGGAAACACCATATATTTT | CASSRRIFSGSGNTIYF
TRBJ2-2 | TRBV6-6 | - | - | TGTGCCAGCAGTTACGACCGACTTAACACCGGGGAGCTGTTTTTT | CASSYDRLNTGELFF
TRBJ2-3 | TRBV6-6 | - | - | TGTGCCAGCAGTTACTCAGCGGCTAGCACAGATACGCAGTATTTT | CASSYSAASTDTQYF
TRBJ1-4 | TRBV15 | TRBD1 | - | TGTGCCACCAGCCCCCCGGGACAGCTGAATGAAAAACTGTTTTTT | CATSPPGQLNEKLFF
TRBJ1-2 | TRBV11-3 | TRBD1 | - | TGTGCCAGCAGCTTAGATTCCACAGGGGTAGTGGATGGCTACACCTTC | CASSLDSTGVVDGYTF
TRBJ2-7 | TRBV7-9 | - | - | TGTGCCAGCAGCTCTACCGGCTCCTACGAGCAGTACTTC | CASSSTGSYEQYF
TRBJ1-4 | TRBV4-1 | TRBD1 | - | TGCGCCAGCAGCCAAGGGCCCCGGGACAGAAATGAAAAACTGTTTTTT | CASSQGPRDRNEKLFF
TRBJ2-7 | TRBV4-1 | - | - | TGCGCCAGCAGCCAATCACAGGGTATTAGAAACGAGCAGTACTTC | CASSQSQGIRNEQYF
TRBJ2-5 | TRBV27 | TRBD1 | - | TGTGCCAGCACCCGACAGGGTGAGACCCAGTACTTC | CASTRQGETQYF
TRBJ2-7 | TRBV9 | TRBD2 | - | TGTGCCAGCAGCGCCTCTGAGCGGGGGGGTTCCTACGAGCAGTACTTC | CASSASERGGSYEQYF
TRBJ2-7 | TRBV18 | - | - | TGTGCCAGCTCACCTTCTGGCGAGAACTACTACTACGAGCAGTACTTC | CASSPSGENYYYEQYF
TRBJ1-6 | TRBV19 | - | - | TGTGCCAGTAGTATCTTAAATTCACCCCTCCACTTT | CASSILNSPLHF
TRBJ2-1 | TRBV5-6 | TRBD1 | - | TGTGCCAGCAGCTTGGGAGGGGGCGCGCACAATGAGCAGTTCTTC | CASSLGGGAHNEQFF
TRBJ2-6 | TRBV7-2 | TRBD1 | - | TGTGCCAGCAGCCACCCGGGACAGGGGTCCTCTGGGGCCAACGTCCTGACTTTC | CASSHPGQGSSGANVLTF
TRBJ2-7 | TRBV6-5 | - | - | TGTGCCAGCAGTTACGGACAGTCCTACGAGCAGTACTTC | CASSYGQSYEQYF
TRBJ1-2 | TRBV4-1 | - | once | TGCGCCAGCAGCCGTGATCGGGGTTTTAACTATGGCTACACCTTC | CASSRDRGFNYGYTF
TRBJ1-6 | TRBV18 | - | few | TGTGCCAGCTCACCGCTAAAGGGGTATAATTCACCCCTCCACTTT | CASSPLKGYNSPLHF
TRBJ1-4 | TRBV11-2 | TRBD1 | - | TGTGCCAGCAGCTTAATGGGGACAGTTAATGAAAAACTGTTTTTT | CASSLMGTVNEKLFF
TRBJ1-4 | TRBV2 | TRBD1 | - | TGTGCCACCCGCAGGGGGCGAGATGAAAAACTGTTTTTT | CATRRGRDEKLFF
TRBJ2-2 | TRBV18 | - | - | TGTGCCAGCTCACCACCGAGTATCTCCACCGGGGAGCTGTTTTTT | CASSPPSISTGELFF
TRBJ1-1 | TRBV6-1 | - | - | TGTGCCAGCACGGAGGAACGGAACACTGAAGCTTTCTTT | CASTEERNTEAFF